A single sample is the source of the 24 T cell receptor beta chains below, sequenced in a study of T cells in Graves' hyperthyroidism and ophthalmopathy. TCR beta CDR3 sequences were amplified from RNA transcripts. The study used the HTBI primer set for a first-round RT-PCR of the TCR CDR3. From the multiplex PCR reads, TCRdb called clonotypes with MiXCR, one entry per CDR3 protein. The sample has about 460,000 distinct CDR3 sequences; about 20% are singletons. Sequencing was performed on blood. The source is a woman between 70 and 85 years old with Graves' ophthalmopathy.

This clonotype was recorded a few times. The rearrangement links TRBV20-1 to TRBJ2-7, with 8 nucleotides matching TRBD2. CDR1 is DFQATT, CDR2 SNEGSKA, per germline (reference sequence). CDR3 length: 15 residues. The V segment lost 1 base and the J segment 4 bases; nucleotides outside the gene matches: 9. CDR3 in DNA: TGCAGTGCTAGAGGGACTAGCCAAAGATCTTACGAGCAGTACTTC. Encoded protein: CSARGTSQRSYEQYF.

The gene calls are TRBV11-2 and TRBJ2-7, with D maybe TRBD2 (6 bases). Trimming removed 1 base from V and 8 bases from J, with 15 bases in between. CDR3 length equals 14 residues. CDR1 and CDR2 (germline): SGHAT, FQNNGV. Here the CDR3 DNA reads TGTGCCAGCAGCTTAGGGGCGGGATCCTCACAGCAGTACTTC. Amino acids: CASSLGAGSSQQYF. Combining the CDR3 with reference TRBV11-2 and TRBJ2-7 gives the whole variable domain EAGVAQSPRYKIIEKRQSVAFWCNPISGHATLYWYQQILGQGPKLLIQFQNNGVVDDSQLPKDRFSAERLKGVDSTLKIQPAKLEDSAVYLCASSLGAGSSQQYFGPGTRLTVT.

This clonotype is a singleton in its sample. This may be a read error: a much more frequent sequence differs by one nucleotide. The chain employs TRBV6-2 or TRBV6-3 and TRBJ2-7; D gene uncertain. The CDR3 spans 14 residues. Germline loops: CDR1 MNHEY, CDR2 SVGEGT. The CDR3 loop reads CASSYLGGAYEQCF. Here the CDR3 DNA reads TGTGCCAGCAGTTACCTCGGCGGCGCTTACGAGCAGTGCTTC.

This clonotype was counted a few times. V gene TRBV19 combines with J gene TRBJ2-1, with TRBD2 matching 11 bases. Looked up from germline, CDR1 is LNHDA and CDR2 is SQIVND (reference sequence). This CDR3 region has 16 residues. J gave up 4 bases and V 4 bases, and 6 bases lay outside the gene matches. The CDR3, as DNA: TGTGCCAGTAGTACCTCGGGACTAGCGGTATACAATGAGCAGTTCTTC. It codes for CASSTSGLAVYNEQFF.

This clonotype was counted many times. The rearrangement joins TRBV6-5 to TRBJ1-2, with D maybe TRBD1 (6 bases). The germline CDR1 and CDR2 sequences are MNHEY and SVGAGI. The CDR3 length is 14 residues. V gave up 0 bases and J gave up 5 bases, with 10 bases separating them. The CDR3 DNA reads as TGTGCCAGCAGTTACTCGGGGGCTACGTATGGCTACACCTTC. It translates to CASSYSGATYGYTF.

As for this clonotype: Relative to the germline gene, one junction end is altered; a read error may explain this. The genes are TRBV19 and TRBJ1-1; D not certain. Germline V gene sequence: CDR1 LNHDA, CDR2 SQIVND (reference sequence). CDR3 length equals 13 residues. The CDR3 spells CASGMLAESEAFF. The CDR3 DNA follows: TGTGCCAGTGGTATGCTAGCAGAATCTGAAGCTTTCTTT. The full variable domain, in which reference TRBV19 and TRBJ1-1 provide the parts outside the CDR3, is DGGITQSPKYLFRKEGQNVTLSCEQNLNHDAMYWYRQDPGQGLRLIYYSQIVNDFQKGDIAEGYSVSREKKESFPLTVTSAQKNPTAFYLCASGMLAESEAFFGQGTRLTVV.

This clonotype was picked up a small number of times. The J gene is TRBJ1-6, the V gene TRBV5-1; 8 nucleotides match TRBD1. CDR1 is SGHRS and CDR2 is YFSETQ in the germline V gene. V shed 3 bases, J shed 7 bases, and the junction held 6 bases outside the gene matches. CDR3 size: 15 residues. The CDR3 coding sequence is TGCGCCAGCAGCTGGACAGGGACGCAGAATTCACCCCTCCACTTT. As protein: CASSWTGTQNSPLHF.

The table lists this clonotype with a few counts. CDR3 DNA sequence: TGCGCCAGCAGCTTGTTTTTGGGGCGTGAGCAGTTCTTC. Translated: CASSLFLGREQFF. V usage is TRBV5-1 and J usage is TRBJ2-1; D is perhaps TRBD1 (5 bases). Germline V CDR1 and CDR2: SGHRS, YFSETQ. There are 13 residues in the CDR3. Trimming removed 1 base from V and 9 bases from J, with 11 bases in between.

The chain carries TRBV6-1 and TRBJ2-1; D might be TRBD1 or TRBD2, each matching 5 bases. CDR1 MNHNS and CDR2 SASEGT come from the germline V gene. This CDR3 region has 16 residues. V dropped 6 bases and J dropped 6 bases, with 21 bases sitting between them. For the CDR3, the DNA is TGTGCCAGCAGCGTCACCGGGACCGTAAGCGTCAATGAGCAGTTCTTC. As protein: CASSVTGTVSVNEQFF.

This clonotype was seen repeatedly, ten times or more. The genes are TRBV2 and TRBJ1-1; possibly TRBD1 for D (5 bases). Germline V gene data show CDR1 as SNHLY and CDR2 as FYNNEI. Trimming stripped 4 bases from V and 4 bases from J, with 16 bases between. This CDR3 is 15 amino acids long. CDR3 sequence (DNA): TGTGCCAGCAGTGGAAGAGGCTGGGGCGGCACTGAAGCTTTCTTT. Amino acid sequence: CASSGRGWGGTEAFF. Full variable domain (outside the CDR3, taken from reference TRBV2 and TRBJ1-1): EPEVTQTPSHQVTQMGQEVILRCVPISNHLYFYWYRQILGQKVEFLVSFYNNEISEKSEIFDDQFSVERPDGSNFTLKIRSTKLEDSAMYFCASSGRGWGGTEAFFGQGTRLTVV.

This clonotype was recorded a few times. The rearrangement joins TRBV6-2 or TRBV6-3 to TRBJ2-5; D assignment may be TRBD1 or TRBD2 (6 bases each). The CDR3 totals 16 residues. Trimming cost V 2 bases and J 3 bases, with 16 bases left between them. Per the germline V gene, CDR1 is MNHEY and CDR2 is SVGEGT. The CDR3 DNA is TGTGCCAGCAGTTACGGTGGGGGGCAAGGGGAAGAGACCCAGTACTTC. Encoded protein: CASSYGGGQGEETQYF.

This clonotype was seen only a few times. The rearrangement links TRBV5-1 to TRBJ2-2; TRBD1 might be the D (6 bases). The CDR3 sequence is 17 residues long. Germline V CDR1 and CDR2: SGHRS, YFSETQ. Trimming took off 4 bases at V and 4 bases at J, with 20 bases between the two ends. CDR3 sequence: CASSTLDTGTATGELFF. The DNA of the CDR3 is TGCGCCAGCAGCACACTCGACACAGGGACGGCCACCGGGGAGCTGTTTTTT. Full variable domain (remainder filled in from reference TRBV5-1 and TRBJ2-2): KAGVTQTPRYLIKTRGQQVTLSCSPISGHRSVSWYQQTPGQGLQFLFEYFSETQRNKGNFPGRFSGRQFSNSRSEMNVSTLELGDSALYLCASSTLDTGTATGELFFGEGSRLTVL.

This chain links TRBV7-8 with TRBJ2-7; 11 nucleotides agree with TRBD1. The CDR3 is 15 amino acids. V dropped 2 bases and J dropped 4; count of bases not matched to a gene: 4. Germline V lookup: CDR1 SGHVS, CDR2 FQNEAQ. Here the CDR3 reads CASSLLGDRGYEQYF. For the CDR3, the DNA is TGTGCCAGCAGCTTACTCGGGGACAGGGGGTACGAGCAGTACTTC.

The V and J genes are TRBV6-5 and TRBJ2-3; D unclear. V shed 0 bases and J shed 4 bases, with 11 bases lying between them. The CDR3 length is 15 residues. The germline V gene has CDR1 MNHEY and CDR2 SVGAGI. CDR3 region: CASSYSNGRPDTQYF. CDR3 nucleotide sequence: TGTGCCAGCAGTTACTCGAACGGCAGACCAGATACGCAGTATTTT.

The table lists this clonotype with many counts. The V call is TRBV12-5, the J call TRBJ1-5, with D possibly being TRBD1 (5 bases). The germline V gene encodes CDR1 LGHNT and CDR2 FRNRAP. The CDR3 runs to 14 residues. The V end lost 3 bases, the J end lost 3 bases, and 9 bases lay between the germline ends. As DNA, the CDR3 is TGTGCTAGTGGTTTTGGAGGGACCAATCAGCCCCAGCATTTT. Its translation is CASGFGGTNQPQHF.

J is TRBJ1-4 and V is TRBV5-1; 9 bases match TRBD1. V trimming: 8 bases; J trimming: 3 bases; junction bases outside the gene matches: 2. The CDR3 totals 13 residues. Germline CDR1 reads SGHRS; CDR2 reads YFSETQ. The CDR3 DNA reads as TGCGCCAGTAGACAGGGGGCTAATGAAAAACTGTTTTTT. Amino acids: CASRQGANEKLFF.

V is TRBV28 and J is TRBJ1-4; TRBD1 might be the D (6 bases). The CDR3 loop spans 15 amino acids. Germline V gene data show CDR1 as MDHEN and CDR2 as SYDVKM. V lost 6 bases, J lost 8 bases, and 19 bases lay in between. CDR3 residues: CASSSIQGLGEKLFF. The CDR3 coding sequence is TGTGCCAGCAGCTCCATACAGGGTTTGGGGGAAAAACTGTTTTTT.

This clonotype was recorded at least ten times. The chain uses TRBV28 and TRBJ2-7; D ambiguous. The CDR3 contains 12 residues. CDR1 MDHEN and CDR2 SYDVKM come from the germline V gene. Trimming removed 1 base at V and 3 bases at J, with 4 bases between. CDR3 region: CASSLYGYEQYF. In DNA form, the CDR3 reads TGTGCCAGCAGTTTATACGGCTACGAGCAGTACTTC.

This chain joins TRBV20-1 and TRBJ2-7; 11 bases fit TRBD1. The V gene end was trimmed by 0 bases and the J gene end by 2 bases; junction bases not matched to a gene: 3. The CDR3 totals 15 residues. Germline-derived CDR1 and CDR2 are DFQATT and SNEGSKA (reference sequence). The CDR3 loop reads CSARDWGQGAYEQYF. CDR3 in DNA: TGCAGTGCTAGAGATTGGGGACAGGGGGCCTACGAGCAGTACTTC.

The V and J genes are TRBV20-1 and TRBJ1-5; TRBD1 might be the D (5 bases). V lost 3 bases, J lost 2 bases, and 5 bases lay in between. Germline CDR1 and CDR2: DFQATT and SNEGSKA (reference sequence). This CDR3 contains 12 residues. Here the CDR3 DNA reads TGCAGTGCTAGCAGGGGCAATCAGCCCCAGCATTTT. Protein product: CSASRGNQPQHF.

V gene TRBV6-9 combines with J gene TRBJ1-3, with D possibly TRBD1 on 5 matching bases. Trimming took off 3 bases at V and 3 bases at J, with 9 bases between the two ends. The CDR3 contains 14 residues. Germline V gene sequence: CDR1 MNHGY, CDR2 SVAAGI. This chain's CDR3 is CASSYGQGGNTIYF. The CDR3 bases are TGTGCCAGCAGTTACGGGCAGGGTGGAAACACCATATATTTT.

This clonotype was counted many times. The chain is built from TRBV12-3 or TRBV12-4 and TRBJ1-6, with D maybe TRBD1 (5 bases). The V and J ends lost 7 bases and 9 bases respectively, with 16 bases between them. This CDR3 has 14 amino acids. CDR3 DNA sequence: TGTGCCAGCACCCCCGGGGACTTTACTTCACCCCTCCACTTT. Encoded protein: CASTPGDFTSPLHF.

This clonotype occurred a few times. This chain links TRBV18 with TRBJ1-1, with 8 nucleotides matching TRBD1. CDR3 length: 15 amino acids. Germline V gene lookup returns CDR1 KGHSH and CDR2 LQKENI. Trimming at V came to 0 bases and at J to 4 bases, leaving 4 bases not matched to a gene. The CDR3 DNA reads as TGTGCCAGCTCACCACCGAGACAGGGGACCACTGAAGCTTTCTTT. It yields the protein CASSPPRQGTTEAFF.

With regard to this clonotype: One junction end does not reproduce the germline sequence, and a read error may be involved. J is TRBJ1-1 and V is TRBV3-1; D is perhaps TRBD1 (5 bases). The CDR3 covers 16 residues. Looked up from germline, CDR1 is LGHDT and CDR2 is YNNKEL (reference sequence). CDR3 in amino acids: CASSQVPRDMNTGAFF. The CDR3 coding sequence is TGTGCCAGCAGCCAAGTCCCCAGGGATATGAACACTGGAGCTTTCTTT.